This T cell receptor beta chain came from a study of a mutant IDH1 vaccine in newly diagnosed glioma. Study details: Previous treatment comprised radiotherapy, temozolomide, or both, mostly both. Study-level results: Across multiple MHC alleles, about 95% of patients had vaccine-induced responses.

Method: immunoSEQ multiplex PCR; TCRdb's copy keeps in-frame clones and lacks some. The sample consists of about 120,000 clones, almost 90% of them appearing once. Worth noting for this clone: Its specificity is unknown.

This CDR3 contains 16 residues. CDR1 is MGHRA and CDR2 is YSYEKL in the germline V gene. Trimming took off 5 bases at V and 6 bases at J, with 17 bases between the two ends. This sample's time point: week 11, during vaccination. Each dose of the vaccine consisted of 300 ug of mutant IDH1 20-mer peptide, with topical imiquimod. The chain couples TRBV4-1 to TRBJ1-6; a possible D gene is TRBD1 (5 bases). The input for sequencing was PBMCs, taken from a glioma patient whose treatment included an IDH1 peptide vaccine. This sequence was found in a woman aged 45 to 65 with glioma. The DNA of the CDR3 is TGCGCCAGCAGCACCTCCGGGACTGTACTTAATTCACCCCTCCACTTT. It codes for CASSTSGTVLNSPLHF.